What follows describes a single TCR beta chain. This clone has a handful of counts. It has no much larger one-base neighbor in the sample; base qualities were not kept. This sample is drawn from a study of CD8 T cells in acute hepatitis C reinfection (dated by TCRdb to the early 2020s). Notes on the research overall: The TCRbeta repertoire of CD8+ T cells specific for the HCV NS3-1073 epitope was profiled during acute infection and after viral clearance. Acute samples were collected within 168 days of the estimated infection date, from a few spontaneous resolvers and about 6 chronically infected subjects. Paired acute and follow-up samples were contributed by four spontaneous resolvers. Results and caveats for the whole study, not just this receptor: No follow-up repertoires were available for chronically infected subjects, since NS3-1073 specific cells were too rare to be sorted. NS3-1073 specific repertoires were highly diverse, with no significant diversity differences between acute resolver, follow-up resolver and acute chronic samples. CDR3 sequences shared with other epitopes were rarely observed, and exact matching may have been limited by differing sequencing approaches. Because bulk sequencing covered only the TCRbeta chain, the alphabeta pairing of public clonotypes could not be determined. Regardless of outcome, roughly 13 public clonotypes were found, and one public clonotype used V04-02/J02-02.

Genomic DNA was extracted from the FACS-sorted cells, and the TCRbeta chains were sequenced by the commercial immunoSEQ service. The authors' pipeline ran thus. ImmunoSEQ Analyzer software v3.0 and R v3.5.1 were the tools used to analyze the repertoire data. Only productive rearrangements were analyzed, as sequences containing stop codons or out-of-frame rearrangements were removed. Simpson diversity, Shannon entropy, CDR3 length and nucleotide addition metrics were supplied by the sequencing provider. Clonotypes were grouped by frequency into dominant, sub-dominant, low or lowest abundance categories, and clonotypes below 0.1% were left out of most analyses. A CDR3 amino acid clonotype was called public when found in at least two subjects at a cumulative frequency of at least 0.5%. As stored in TCRdb, this immuneACCESS dataset retains in-frame rearrangements with V and J assigned. A fraction of the clones does not appear; measured against another copy, unresolved V genes explain less than half of the discrepancy, and the remainder lacks a known reason. The DNA gave D and trimming, while V, J and clone size come from that table. The sample data list hundreds of clones, and 40% to 55% of these were observed just once. The ten largest account for more than 20% of the sample.

What this sample's time point label stands for: acute HCV infection, within 168 days of estimated infection date. The sequenced cells were not expanded in vitro beforehand; instead, HCV-specific TCR repertoires were characterized directly ex vivo. Enrolled in the Montreal Hepatitis C Cohort (HEPCO) in Canada, the donors were people who inject drugs, and these donors were followed every 3 months. A positive HCV RNA or antibody test that followed a negative test within the previous 24 weeks was the definition used for acute primary HCV infection. HCV-specific cells were stained with a PE-labeled tetramer loaded with the NS3 peptide spanning residues 1073-1081. Cells were surface stained with CD3, CD8 and CD45RO antibodies, and an aqua fixable dye was used to exclude dead cells. The cohort also had over 5 subjects who developed chronic infection, defined as being HCV RNA positive at 24 weeks. Frozen stocks of peripheral blood mononuclear cells were first thawed, after which negative isolation of CD8+ T cells was carried out using the MACS CD8+ T cell Isolation Kit. A BD FACSAria II cell sorter was used for cell sorting.

The receptor was derived from a man between 50 and 59 years old with chronic hepatitis C. Specimen: HCV NS3-1073 tetramer-sorted CD8+ T cells from PBMCs, collected during acute infection. Interpreted using the paper, the cell subset or site label stands for: FACS-sorted NS3-1073 tetramer+ CD8+ T cells.

The CDR3 region has the sequence CASSLATEGTGGIYGYTF. The nucleotide sequence is TGTGCCAGCAGCTTAGCGACGGAAGGAACAGGGGGCATTTATGGCTACACCTTC. This receptor chain uses TRBV7-2 and TRBJ1-2, with TRBD1 identical over 9 junction bases. There are 18 amino acids in the CDR3, from cysteine to phenylalanine inclusive. Only the CDR3 DNA is retained, 54 bases long and in frame from the first base. Relative to germline, V is missing 0 bases and J is missing 5 bases, with 13 bases of the junction outside any gene match. According to the germline V gene, CDR1 reads SGHTA and CDR2 reads FQGNSA.